This T cell receptor beta chain was recovered during a study of response to subunit inactivated influenza vaccine. This clonotype was detected only a few times. TCRdb itself ran the RT-PCR reads through MiXCR, one entry per CDR3 protein. The sample shows 500,000 to 650,000 distinct CDR3 sequences, 7.6% of them seen only once. CDR1 and CDR2 from the germline V gene are MNHNS and SASEGT. This CDR3 is 16 amino acids long. V lost 6 bases and J 1 base, leaving 19 bases between the germline ends. The rearrangement links TRBV6-1 to TRBJ2-7, with D possibly being TRBD1 (6 bases). The specimen comprised PBMCs from blood, sampled roughly 24 months after vaccination. The source of this sequence is a man between 50 and 75 years old who received an inactivated influenza vaccine. DNA for the CDR3: TGTGCCAGCAGAACATACAGGGTAGGGTTTTCCTACGAGCAGTACTTC. It encodes CASRTYRVGFSYEQYF.